Listed here are 30 T cell receptor beta chains from one sample, sequenced in a study of blood T cell repertoires in COVID-19 (TCRdb year 2020). The library relied on the immunoSEQ multiplex PCR assay. The table comes from immuneACCESS by way of TCRdb, which keeps in-frame sequences with V and J called. Part of the clones is missing from these tables; in studies checked, under half for an unresolved V gene and the rest for unknown reasons. The sample contains some 300,000 clones, 88% of them found a single time. The ten largest clones take up about 1% of the sample. The sample consisted of PBMCs or T cells enriched from blood (not recorded which). The receptor set was obtained from a woman younger than 45 who had recovered from COVID-19.

This chain uses TRBV27 with TRBJ2-5; 11 bases are a match to TRBD2. The junction had 3 bases not matched to a gene; V was cut back by 2 bases and J by 4 bases. This CDR3 has 15 residues. The V gene's germline CDR1 is MNHEY and CDR2 SMNVEV (reference sequence). CDR3 protein: CASSLGTSGRETQYF. For the CDR3, the DNA is TGTGCCAGCAGTTTAGGGACTAGCGGTCGAGAGACCCAGTACTTC.

This clone is a singleton in its sample. The chain uses TRBV24-1 and TRBJ2-2; TRBD1 aligns across 7 bases. V dropped 2 bases and J dropped 3; count of bases not matched to a gene: 5. The CDR3 loop spans 16 amino acids. From germline, CDR1 is KGHDR and CDR2 SFDVKD. CDR3 nucleotide sequence: TGTGCCACCAGTGATTACTCCGGGACAGACACCGGGGAGCTGTTTTTT. It yields the protein CATSDYSGTDTGELFF.

This chain links TRBV5-4 with TRBJ2-3, with D perhaps TRBD1 (6 bases). V was trimmed by 2 bases and J by 8 bases, leaving 15 bases between them. Germline V gene lookup returns CDR1 SGHNT and CDR2 YYREEE (reference sequence). CDR3 size: 14 residues. The CDR3 DNA reads TGTGCCAGCAGCTTCCCGGGACACCCAGGTACGCAGTATTTT. Amino acid sequence: CASSFPGHPGTQYF.

The chain recombines TRBV25-1 with TRBJ1-1; D unclear. V was cut by 4 bases and J by 6 bases, with 9 bases left in between. Germline CDR1 is MGHDK and CDR2 is SYGVNS. The CDR3 loop spans 12 amino acids. The CDR3 is CASSGSYSEAFF. The CDR3 DNA reads as TGTGCCAGCAGTGGTTCTTACTCTGAAGCTTTCTTT.

The chain links TRBV28 to TRBJ2-7; the match to TRBD1 covers 9 bases. Germline V gene lookup returns CDR1 MDHEN and CDR2 SYDVKM. The J segment lost 3 bases and the V segment lost 6 bases, leaving 6 bases of the junction unmatched. There are 14 residues in the CDR3. The CDR3 DNA is TGTGCCAGCAGACTGGACAGGGGCTTCTACGAGCAGTACTTC. It encodes CASRLDRGFYEQYF.

The chain couples TRBV4-3 to TRBJ2-7, with D hard to call. The CDR3 sequence is 14 residues long. V lost 1 base, J lost 2 bases, and 9 bases lay in between. The germline V gene encodes CDR1 LGHNA and CDR2 YSLEER. For the CDR3, the DNA is TGCGCCAGCAGCCAAGGAGCGTCAGCCTACGAGCAGTACTTC. Amino acid sequence: CASSQGASAYEQYF.

The V and J genes are TRBV11-3 and TRBJ1-2; 8 positions agree with TRBD1. CDR3 size: 16 residues. V gave up 5 bases and J gave up 4 bases; unmatched junction bases: 12. Germline lookup yields CDR1 SGHNT and CDR2 YENEEA. CDR3 loop: CASSKVRGRIIYGYTF. CDR3 in DNA: TGTGCCAGCAGCAAAGTCAGGGGGCGGATTATCTATGGCTACACCTTC.

The CDR3 nucleotides are TGTGCCAGCAGTTCGGGACTACCCACCGGGGAGCTGTTTTTT. It yields the protein CASSSGLPTGELFF. The chain couples TRBV6-5 to TRBJ2-2; 7 nucleotides align to TRBD2. This CDR3 has 14 residues. Germline V gene data show CDR1 as MNHEY and CDR2 as SVGAGI. Germline trimming cut 4 bases from V and 4 bases from J; bases unmatched to any gene: 3.

The chain couples TRBV18 to TRBJ1-6; D gene ambiguous. Germline-derived CDR1 and CDR2 are KGHSH and LQKENI. V was cut by 2 bases and J by 14 bases, with 13 bases left in between. The CDR3 is made up of 13 amino acids. For the CDR3, the DNA is TGTGCCAGCTCACCAGACCACGGGTTTGCCCTCCACTTT. Translating it yields CASSPDHGFALHF.

CDR3 in amino acids: CASRIAGGPSYNEQFF. Written as DNA, the CDR3 is TGTGCCAGCAGAATAGCGGGGGGTCCCTCCTACAATGAGCAGTTCTTC. The V and J genes are TRBV27 and TRBJ2-1; TRBD2 matches 10 bases. V dropped 6 bases and J dropped 0; count of bases not matched to a gene: 5. Germline lookup yields CDR1 MNHEY and CDR2 SMNVEV (reference sequence). The CDR3 is 16 residues long.

As for this clone: Other DNA sequences of this sample code for an identical CDR3. The genes are TRBV20-1 and TRBJ1-5, with D hard to call. With 3 bases removed from V and 6 bases from J, the gap between germline ends came to 6 bases. The CDR3 loop spans 11 amino acids. Germline V lookup: CDR1 DFQATT, CDR2 SNEGSKA (reference sequence). DNA for the CDR3: TGCAGTGCTAGTTCCGGTCAGCCCCAGCATTTT. Translating gives CSASSGQPQHF.

The chain couples TRBV2 to TRBJ2-3, with D hard to call. V lost 4 bases and J 14 bases, leaving 13 bases between the germline ends. Germline values: CDR1 SNHLY, CDR2 FYNNEI. The CDR3 is 11 residues long. The CDR3 sequence is CASSVAVRRYF. The CDR3 DNA is TGTGCCAGCAGTGTTGCGGTCCGTCGGTATTTT. The full variable domain, with the rest looked up from reference TRBV2 and TRBJ2-3, is EPEVTQTPSHQVTQMGQEVILRCVPISNHLYFYWYRQILGQKVEFLVSFYNNEISEKSEIFDDQFSVERPDGSNFTLKIRSTKLEDSAMYFCASSVAVRRYFGPGTRLTVL.

V gene TRBV7-2 combines with J gene TRBJ1-5, with 9 bases aligning to TRBD1. This CDR3 contains 16 residues. Germline-derived CDR1 and CDR2 are SGHTA and FQGNSA. V lost 1 base and J lost 6; bases outside the gene matches: 7. The CDR3 nucleotides are TGTGCCAGCAGCTTAGTCGGGACAGGGCTTGGTCAGCCCCAGCATTTT. Protein: CASSLVGTGLGQPQHF.

This chain joins TRBV5-1 and TRBJ1-2, with D perhaps TRBD1 (6 bases). The V end was cut by 4 bases, the J end by 6 bases, with 22 bases between. Germline assignment: CDR1 SGHRS and CDR2 YFSETQ. The CDR3 is made up of 16 amino acids. DNA for the CDR3: TGCGCCAGCAGCCCGGACACCGGGACATCGGACAATGGCTACACCTTC. The encoded protein is CASSPDTGTSDNGYTF.

The V call is TRBV24-1, the J call TRBJ2-7, with 8 bases matching TRBD2. The germline V gene encodes CDR1 KGHDR and CDR2 SFDVKD. The CDR3 runs 15 residues. J lost 0 bases, V lost 5 bases, and 5 bases had no gene match. CDR3 loop: CATSGAGEGSYEQYF. The CDR3 nucleotides are TGTGCCACCAGTGGAGCGGGAGAGGGCTCCTACGAGCAGTACTTC.

CDR3 bases: TGTGCCAGCAGGAATGTAGGACCCCGAGCGGCAACTAATGAAAAACTGTTTTTT. This translates into CASRNVGPRAATNEKLFF. The chain uses TRBV28 and TRBJ1-4; D is undetermined. The CDR3 covers 18 residues. Trimming shortened V by 6 bases and J by 0 bases, and 20 bases separated the two germline ends. Germline V gene data show CDR1 as MDHEN and CDR2 as SYDVKM.

The chain recombines TRBV28 with TRBJ1-1; D perhaps matches TRBD1 (5 bases). Germline CDR1 reads MDHEN; CDR2 reads SYDVKM. V shed 8 bases and J shed 3 bases, with 7 bases lying between them. The CDR3 runs to 11 residues. CDR3 in DNA: TGTGCCAGCCAGGGTTACACTGAAGCTTTCTTT. This translates into CASQGYTEAFF. Filled out from reference TRBV28 and TRBJ1-1, the complete variable domain reads DVKVTQSSRYLVKRTGEKVFLECVQDMDHENMFWYRQDPGLGLRLIYFSYDVKMKEKGDIPEGYSVSREKKERFSLILESASTNQTSMYLCASQGYTEAFFGQGTRLTVV.

The rearrangement links TRBV5-1 to TRBJ2-1, with D perhaps matching TRBD1 (6 bases). The CDR3 has 16 amino acids. In germline, CDR1 is SGHRS, CDR2 YFSETQ. V was clipped by 3 bases and J by 0 bases, with 13 bases between them. The CDR3 loop reads CASSSVDRSSYNEQFF. CDR3 in DNA: TGCGCCAGCAGCTCCGTTGACAGGAGCTCCTACAATGAGCAGTTCTTC. The complete variable domain, with remaining parts taken from reference TRBV5-1 and TRBJ2-1, reads KAGVTQTPRYLIKTRGQQVTLSCSPISGHRSVSWYQQTPGQGLQFLFEYFSETQRNKGNFPGRFSGRQFSNSRSEMNVSTLELGDSALYLCASSSVDRSSYNEQFFGPGTRLTVL.

The rearrangement joins TRBV6-2 or TRBV6-3 to TRBJ1-4; 9 positions agree with TRBD1. This CDR3 comprises 16 residues. CDR1 and CDR2 (germline): MNHEY, SVGEGT. V gave up 4 bases and J gave up 6 bases; unmatched junction bases: 9. This CDR3 is CASSSTPGTGYEKLFF. In DNA, the CDR3 is TGTGCCAGCAGTTCTACTCCGGGGACAGGGTATGAAAAACTGTTTTTT.

The chain combines TRBV9 with TRBJ1-2, with 11 bases matching TRBD1. The junction had 6 bases not matched to a gene; V was cut back by 0 bases and J by 2 bases. This CDR3 is 17 amino acids long. CDR1 is SGDLS, CDR2 YYNGEE, per germline. The CDR3 bases are TGTGCCAGCAGCGTAGACAGGACAGGGGGCTTGAACTATGGCTACACCTTC. It translates to CASSVDRTGGLNYGYTF. Full variable domain (rest looked up from reference TRBV9 and TRBJ1-2): DSGVTQTPKHLITATGQRVTLRCSPRSGDLSVYWYQQSLDQGLQFLIQYYNGEERAKGNILERFSAQQFPDLHSELNLSSLELGDSALYFCASSVDRTGGLNYGYTFGSGTRLTVV.

This chain links TRBV7-9 with TRBJ2-7, with D unresolved. The germline gives CDR1 SEHNR, CDR2 FQNEAQ (reference sequence). Trimming removed 2 bases at V and 6 bases at J, with 5 bases between. The CDR3 has 11 residues. CDR3 amino acids: CASSLYSEQYF. The CDR3 region has the DNA TGTGCCAGCAGCTTATACAGCGAGCAGTACTTC.

DNA of the CDR3: TGTGCCAGCAGCAAGGAGGGACAGGGGGCAGTCACCGGGGAGCTGTTTTTT. Its protein product is CASSKEGQGAVTGELFF. This chain links TRBV5-4 with TRBJ2-2; 12 bases fit TRBD1. V lost 4 bases, J lost 4 bases, and 8 bases stayed unmatched. CDR3 length: 17 residues. Germline V gives CDR1 SGHNT, CDR2 YYREEE (reference sequence).

This clone was counted a single time. The chain is built from TRBV11-2 and TRBJ2-3; TRBD2 is a possible D gene (6 bases). Germline V gives CDR1 SGHAT, CDR2 FQNNGV. The CDR3 runs 17 residues. V gave up 4 bases and J gave up 5 bases, with 22 bases separating them. CDR3 sequence: CASSSSGLALALDTQYF. In nucleotides, the CDR3 is TGTGCCAGCAGCTCGTCGGGGCTAGCGCTTGCCCTAGATACGCAGTATTTT. Drawing the rest from reference TRBV11-2 and TRBJ2-3, the complete variable domain is EAGVAQSPRYKIIEKRQSVAFWCNPISGHATLYWYQQILGQGPKLLIQFQNNGVVDDSQLPKDRFSAERLKGVDSTLKIQPAKLEDSAVYLCASSSSGLALALDTQYFGPGTRLTVL.

The CDR3 nucleotides are TGTGCCAGCAGCTTGGGGCGGGGGGGCCCAGAGACCCAGTACTTC. As protein: CASSLGRGGPETQYF. This sequence joins TRBV5-6 and TRBJ2-5, with 9 bases aligning to TRBD2. V was pared by 0 bases and J by 4 bases, with 4 bases of the junction left unmatched. The CDR3 runs to 15 residues. The germline V gene has CDR1 SGHDT and CDR2 YYEEEE.

This clone showed up just a few times. This chain joins TRBV5-1 and TRBJ1-6; maybe TRBD1 (5 bases). Germline CDR1 is SGHRS and CDR2 is YFSETQ. The CDR3 loop spans 14 amino acids. Trimming removed 2 bases from V and 10 bases from J, with 13 bases in between. CDR3 region: CASSLPGFRSPLHF. The CDR3, as DNA: TGCGCCAGCAGCTTACCAGGGTTTAGGTCACCCCTCCACTTT. Full variable domain (rest looked up from reference TRBV5-1 and TRBJ1-6): KAGVTQTPRYLIKTRGQQVTLSCSPISGHRSVSWYQQTPGQGLQFLFEYFSETQRNKGNFPGRFSGRQFSNSRSEMNVSTLELGDSALYLCASSLPGFRSPLHFGNGTRLTVT.

V gene TRBV19 combines with J gene TRBJ1-1; D uncertain. V was shortened by 5 bases and J by 2 bases, with 18 bases between the two germline ends. CDR3 length equals 16 residues. CDR1 and CDR2 (germline): LNHDA, SQIVND (reference sequence). The CDR3 DNA follows: TGTGCCAGTAGTGAGGGTCGACACGGATCTAACACTGAAGCTTTCTTT. It codes for CASSEGRHGSNTEAFF.

The chain joins TRBV4-1 to TRBJ2-2, with 8 bases that match TRBD1. This CDR3 is built from 17 residues. Trimming at V came to 0 bases and at J to 5 bases, leaving 8 bases not matched to a gene. Looked up from germline, CDR1 is MGHRA and CDR2 is YSYEKL. The CDR3 DNA sequence: TGCGCCAGCAGCCAAGAAGCGACAGGGGCGAGGACCGGGGAGCTGTTTTTT. Protein sequence: CASSQEATGARTGELFF.

The table lists this clone with a count of one. The CDR3 loop reads CASSAVGGANTGELFF. CDR3 sequence (DNA): TGTGCCAGCAGTGCCGTTGGGGGCGCGAACACCGGGGAGCTGTTTTTT. The V and J genes are TRBV6-1 and TRBJ2-2; D possibly corresponds to TRBD1 (6 bases). Trimming left V 4 bases short and J 0 bases short, with 12 bases between. CDR3 length: 16 residues. CDR1 and CDR2 from the germline V gene are MNHNS and SASEGT.

The chain joins TRBV4-1 to TRBJ2-2; 10 positions match TRBD1. CDR1 MGHRA and CDR2 YSYEKL come from the germline V gene. CDR3 length: 17 amino acids. Losses at the gene ends were 0 bases for V and 4 bases for J; bases not matched to a gene: 5. The CDR3, as DNA: TGCGCCAGCAGCCAAGATAAGGGACAGGGGATCACCGGGGAGCTGTTTTTT. Its protein is CASSQDKGQGITGELFF.

This clone was seen only once. The V and J genes are TRBV3-1 (or the pseudogene TRBV3-2) and TRBJ2-2; 8 bases are shared with TRBD2. Per germline, CDR1 LGHDT and CDR2 YNNKEL (reference sequence). The CDR3 extends over 14 amino acids. The trim removed 8 bases at V and 1 base at J, leaving 3 bases unmatched. The CDR3 is CASALAGNTGELFF. The CDR3 DNA reads as TGTGCCAGCGCCCTAGCGGGGAACACCGGGGAGCTGTTTTTT.